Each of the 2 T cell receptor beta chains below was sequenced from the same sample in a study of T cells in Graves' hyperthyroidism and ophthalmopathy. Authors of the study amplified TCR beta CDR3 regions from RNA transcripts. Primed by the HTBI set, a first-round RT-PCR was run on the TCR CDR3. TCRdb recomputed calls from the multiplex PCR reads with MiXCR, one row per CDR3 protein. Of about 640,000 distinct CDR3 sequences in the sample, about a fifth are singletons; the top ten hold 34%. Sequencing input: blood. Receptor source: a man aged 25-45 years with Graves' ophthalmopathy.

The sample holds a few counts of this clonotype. The CDR3 bases are TGTGCCAGCGGCTCTCTCGGGGGGTATGGCTACACCTTC. It encodes CASGSLGGYGYTF. The rearrangement links TRBV6-2 or TRBV6-3 to TRBJ1-2; perhaps TRBD1 as D (5 bases). V shed 8 bases and J shed 5 bases, with 15 bases lying between them. This CDR3 comprises 13 residues. Germline loops: CDR1 MNHEY, CDR2 SVGEGT.

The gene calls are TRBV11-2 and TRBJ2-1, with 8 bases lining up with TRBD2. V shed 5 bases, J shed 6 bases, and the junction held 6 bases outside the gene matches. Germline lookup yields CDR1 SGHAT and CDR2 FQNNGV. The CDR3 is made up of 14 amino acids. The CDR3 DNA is TGTGCCAGCAGCCTCTCGGGAGGGCGCAATGAGCAGTTCTTC. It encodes CASSLSGGRNEQFF. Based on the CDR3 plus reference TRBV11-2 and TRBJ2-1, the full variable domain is EAGVAQSPRYKIIEKRQSVAFWCNPISGHATLYWYQQILGQGPKLLIQFQNNGVVDDSQLPKDRFSAERLKGVDSTLKIQPAKLEDSAVYLCASSLSGGRNEQFFGPGTRLTVL.